The 9 T cell receptor beta chains below all came from one sample that was sequenced in a study of metastatic and nonmetastatic thyroid tumors. There were no patients who had received any treatment before thyroid surgery. Via MiXCR, TCRdb re-called the PCR reads. The table has approximately 74,000 clones, about 14% seen once. The sequenced material came from blood. These receptors originate from a male donor with papillary thyroid cancer or a benign thyroid nodule (not recorded which). Some clones in this sample may be carry-over from other donors' samples.

This clone was counted many times. The conserved phenylalanine or tryptophan normally closing the CDR3 is absent here, so this likely arose from a read error. Because the CDR3's place on the DNA is in doubt, the DNA is left out and the CDR3 is given as listed by TCRdb. Other DNA sequences from this sample encode an identical CDR3 as well. The chain links TRBV6-1 to TRBJ2-5; the DNA was not compared with TRBD2, the D call given in the table. Both ends counted, the CDR3 spans 13 residues. From germline, CDR1 is MNHNS and CDR2 SASEGT. This chain's CDR3 is CASSFYQPGLAKL.

This clone was picked up many times. The chain joins TRBV2 to TRBJ1-1; maybe TRBD1 (6 bases). CDR1 and CDR2 (germline): SNHLY, FYNNEI. This CDR3 spans 15 amino acids. V lost 6 bases, J lost 0 bases, and 14 bases lay in between. The CDR3 sequence is CASRRTESMNTEAFF. The CDR3 DNA follows: TGTGCCAGCAGAAGGACAGAATCAATGAACACTGAAGCTTTCTTT.

A remark on this clone: A clone one base away is much larger, so this may be a read error. The chain couples TRBV9 to TRBJ1-4; the D gene is possibly TRBD1 (6 bases). Trimming stripped 2 bases from V and 6 bases from J, with 14 bases between. CDR1 and CDR2 (germline): SGDLS, YYNGEE. The CDR3 spans 15 residues. The CDR3 bases are TGTGCCAGCAGCGTCTGGGGGCTTGAGGATGAAAAACTGTTTTTT. This sequence encodes CASSVWGLEDEKLFF. Combining the CDR3 with reference TRBV9 and TRBJ1-4 gives the whole variable domain DSGVTQTPKHLITATGQRVTLRCSPRSGDLSVYWYQQSLDQGLQFLIQYYNGEERAKGNILERFSAQQFPDLHSELNLSSLELGDSALYFCASSVWGLEDEKLFFGSGTQLSVL.

This clone has ten or more counts. CDR3 sequence reads: CASSPGNYGYTF. The CDR3 DNA reads TGTGCCAGCAGCCCCGGGAACTATGGCTACACCTTC. The gene calls are TRBV12-3 or TRBV12-4 and TRBJ1-2; D unclear. Trimming cost V 6 bases and J 2 bases, with 7 bases left between them. The CDR3 runs to 12 residues.

As for this clone: Possible read error: a much larger clone is one base away. Other DNA sequences in the same sample also yield this CDR3. The CDR3 sequence: CASSHPYRRETQYF. In DNA form, the CDR3 reads TGTGCCAGCAGCCACCCATATCGGCGGGAGACCCAGTACTTC. V gene TRBV7-6 combines with J gene TRBJ2-5; D uncertain. This CDR3 is built from 14 residues. Germline V gene sequence: CDR1 SGHVS, CDR2 FNYEAQ. Trimming shortened V by 5 bases and J by 5 bases, and 15 bases separated the two germline ends. The full variable domain, with the rest looked up from reference TRBV7-6 and TRBJ2-5, is GAGVSQSPRYKVTKRGQDVALRCDPISGHVSLYWYRQALGQGPEFLTYFNYEAQQDKSGLPNDRFSAERPEGSISTLTIQRTEQRDSAMYRCASSHPYRRETQYFGPGTRLLVL.

This clone was observed many times. The chain couples TRBV7-9 to TRBJ2-7; 8 positions match TRBD1. Germline V gene sequence: CDR1 SEHNR, CDR2 FQNEAQ (reference sequence). This CDR3 contains 15 residues. V lost 5 bases and J lost 2; bases outside the gene matches: 8. The CDR3 reads CASSRGTGQTYEQYF. The CDR3, as DNA: TGTGCCAGCAGCCGAGGGACAGGTCAGACCTACGAGCAGTACTTC.

The rearrangement uses TRBV11-2 and TRBJ2-7, with D hard to call. Trimming shortened V by 4 bases and J by 4 bases, and 17 bases separated the two germline ends. This CDR3 is 15 amino acids long. Germline lookup yields CDR1 SGHAT and CDR2 FQNNGV. CDR3 protein: CASSSRPLTGYEQYF. The CDR3 DNA follows: TGTGCCAGCAGCTCCCGTCCCCTGACGGGTTACGAGCAGTACTTC.

In regard to this clone: A much larger clone differs by one base, so this may be a read error. The V gene is TRBV7-9, the J gene TRBJ1-1; perhaps TRBD1 as D (6 bases). V was pared by 5 bases and J by 9 bases, with 16 bases between. Germline CDR1 reads SEHNR; CDR2 reads FQNEAQ (reference sequence). CDR3 length equals 13 residues. For the CDR3, the DNA is TGTGCCAGCAGCCCAGGGGTCGTGGGAAAAGCTTTCTTT. It is translated as CASSPGVVGKAFF. Supplemented by reference TRBV7-9 and TRBJ1-1, the full variable domain reads DTGVSQNPRHKITKRGQNVTFRCDPISEHNRLYWYRQTLGQGPEFLTYFQNEAQLEKSRLLSDRFSAERPKGSFSTLEIQRTEQGDSAMYLCASSPGVVGKAFFGQGTRLTVV.

This clone has more than one count but fewer than ten. The V and J genes are TRBV5-1 and TRBJ1-6; a weak D match, TRBD1 (5 bases). Deletions cut 0 bases from V and 6 bases from J, with 7 bases between. The V gene's germline CDR1 is SGHRS and CDR2 YFSETQ. The CDR3 totals 14 residues. The DNA for the CDR3 is TGCGCCAGCAGCTTGGTGGGACCTAATTCACCCCTCCACTTT. This gives the protein CASSLVGPNSPLHF.